This T cell receptor (beta chain) was retrieved from a study of a mutant IDH1 vaccine in newly diagnosed glioma listed by TCRdb under 2021. The study in broad terms: Of the roughly 32 patients who were treated, approximately 60% were male and approximately 38% were female, and the mean age was around 43 years. Before enrollment, most patients had been given radiochemotherapy with temozolomide as standard therapy, while the rest had received either radiotherapy alone or temozolomide alone. Six visits were used for peripheral blood collection: V03 (baseline), V05, V07, V10, V12 and V13. For exploratory analyses, fewer than 30 treated patients had longitudinal TCRB deep sequencing done wherever samples were available.

Receptors were amplified or captured by the immunoSEQ multiplex PCR assay. The hsTCRB Kit was used according to the manufacturer's protocol to amplify rearranged TCR beta chain sequences. An Illumina MiSeq was used to sequence the TCRB libraries. On the authors' methods: The kit vendor's proprietary platform handled demultiplexing, trimming and gene mapping. TCRdb holds this immuneACCESS table with in-frame rearrangements only. Some clones are missing; in checked studies, unresolved V genes explain under half, and the rest has no known cause. That table furnishes V, J and clone size, whereas the DNA furnished D and trimming. A total of around 82,000 clones appear in this sample, approximately 80% of them only once. The ten largest clones capture about 5.2% of the sample. On this clone itself: Its antigen is not yet known. No base-level quality is on record; no much larger clone is a single base apart.

Here is what the overall study found, with its caveats: According to the authors, sample limitations meant that analyses of patient blood samples could not be reproduced. PBMC samples for TCRB deep sequencing were selected based on availability. Vaccine-induced immune responses across multiple MHC alleles were detected in 93.3% of patients. Pseudoprogression appeared unrelated to alterations in the top peripheral T cell clonotypes detected by TCRB sequencing.

Looking up the germline V gene (reference sequence) yields CDR1 LNHDA and CDR2 SQIVND. V is shortened by 1 base, J by 0 bases, and the region joining them spans 7 bases. The CDR3 runs 15 residues from the cysteine to the phenylalanine. Just the 45-base CDR3 DNA is kept, in frame starting at base 1. Sample time point, as interpreted from the label and publication: baseline, week 1 (first vaccination visit). The treatment or condition label for this specimen denotes: pre-vaccination baseline after standard-of-care therapy. Donors had newly diagnosed WHO grade 3 or 4 IDH1-mutant astrocytomas with loss of nuclear ATRX. The samples were drawn from NOA16, a multicentre, single-arm, open-label phase I trial in Germany that tested a mutant IDH1 peptide vaccine in humans for the first time. Blood drawn at visit V03 was used as the baseline sample for immunogenicity testing. Genomic DNA for TCRB sequencing was extracted from EDTA blood using the DNeasy Blood and Tissue Kit.

The sequence is built from TRBV19 and TRBJ1-5; no D gene is confidently identified. The input for sequencing was PBMCs, taken from a glioma patient treated with radiotherapy, temozolomide or both. The TCR was taken from a man aged 35 to 55 with glioma. Some clones in this sample may be carry-over from other donors' samples. The CDR3 here reads CASSIVWNSNQPQHF. The sequence in DNA is TGTGCCAGTAGTATAGTCTGGAATAGCAATCAGCCCCAGCATTTT.